This T cell receptor beta chain was sequenced during a study of T cell repertoires and HLA-DP antigens. Study-level background: In vitro CD4+ alloreactivity was against HeLa-presented HLA-DP.

Concerning this clone itself: Its antigen remains unknown.

Untouched CD4+ T cells were isolated by negative selection, averaging about 98% purity. Untouched CD4+ T cells were bead-isolated from PBMC at around 98% purity. The PCR primers covered 54 TRBV and 13 TRBJ segments. Sequenced by immunoSEQ multiplex PCR; TCRdb stores in-frame clones only, minus some. The sample has around 70,000 clones; just under 80% are singletons. The CDR3 runs 15 residues. V lost 2 bases and J 10 bases, leaving 18 bases between the germline ends. The germline V gene encodes CDR1 SGHAT and CDR2 FQNNGV. The source material was CD4+ T cells from PBMCs. V usage is TRBV11-2 and J usage is TRBJ2-1; D may be TRBD1 (6 bases). The sequence was obtained from a man aged 55-75 years in good health and CMV-seronegative. CDR3 residues: CASSLNLGQSIEQFF. The CDR3 nucleotides are TGTGCCAGCAGCTTAAACCTAGGACAGTCCATCGAGCAGTTCTTC.